This TCR beta chain was obtained from a study of T cells after yellow fever vaccination. Study-level points and caveats: Subsequent to the booster, the majority of primary-vaccination clones reappeared (roughly 96% CD4, around 85% CD8).

CDR1 is MDHEN and CDR2 is SYDVKM in the germline V gene. CDR3 length: 13 residues. V dropped 7 bases and J dropped 4; count of bases not matched to a gene: 5. This clonotype was seen a handful of times. As yet, its antigen is unknown. Each CDR3 protein is one row after TCRdb ran MiXCR on the 5' RACE reads. Altogether nearly 550,000 distinct CDR3 sequences are present, under 25% being singletons, with the ten largest covering 14%. This rearrangement joins TRBV28 to TRBJ2-3, with TRBD1 matching over 7 bases. The material was PBMCs, obtained 15 days after the yellow fever booster vaccination. The sequence derives from a man younger than 40 who received the YFV17D yellow fever vaccine. The CDR3 DNA reads as TGTGCCAGCAAGGGGGCAGCGTCAGATACGCAGTATTTT. It encodes CASKGAASDTQYF.